This TCR beta chain was identified in a study of technical replicates of blood from a handful of donors. With 1 base removed from V and 1 base from J, the gap between germline ends came to 9 bases. This CDR3 has 15 amino acids. Looked up from germline, CDR1 is SGHTA and CDR2 is FQGNSA. Data came from immunoSEQ multiplex PCR; TCRdb stores just in-frame clones and leaves some out. Among some 87,000 clones listed, roughly 97% were seen once. The V call is TRBV7-2, the J call TRBJ2-3, with TRBD2 as a possible D gene (5 bases). The sequenced sample consisted of T cells isolated from PBMCs. This TCR was sampled from a human donor in good health. CDR3 amino acids: CASSLVAGRTDTQYF. For the CDR3, the DNA is TGTGCCAGCAGCTTAGTGGCGGGCCGCACAGATACGCAGTATTTT. Based on the CDR3 plus reference TRBV7-2 and TRBJ2-3, the full variable domain is GAGVSQSPSNKVTEKGKDVELRCDPISGHTALYWYRQSLGQGLEFLIYFQGNSAPDKSGLPSDRFSAERTGGSVSTLTIQRTQQEDSAVYLCASSLVAGRTDTQYFGPGTRLTVL.